The 13 T cell receptor beta chains listed next were all sequenced from one sample in a study of OX40 agonist ivuxolimab in advanced cancers. TCRdb's table, derived via immunoSEQ multiplex PCR, lists solely in-frame clones and lacks some. The data hold some 50,000 clones, with 83% observed a single time. Here the sequenced sample was CD4+ or CD8+ T cells sorted from blood, taken in a trial of the OX40 agonist ivuxolimab. The receptors come from an adult with an advanced solid tumor such as melanoma, head and neck, liver or kidney cancer.

This chain uses TRBV7-2 with TRBJ1-2; the D gene is possibly TRBD1 (5 bases). The CDR3 runs 13 residues. Per germline, CDR1 SGHTA and CDR2 FQGNSA. V was trimmed by 1 base and J by 6 bases, leaving 9 bases between them. In DNA, the CDR3 is TGTGCCAGCAGCTTAGGTCAGGGTCATGGCTACACCTTC. Translation: CASSLGQGHGYTF.

The chain uses TRBV5-1 and TRBJ2-7, with D perhaps TRBD1 (6 bases). Trimming cost V 0 bases and J 0 bases, with 10 bases left between them. This CDR3 spans 15 amino acids. Germline CDR1 and CDR2: SGHRS and YFSETQ. The CDR3 sequence is CASSLAQGLSYEQYF. The DNA of the CDR3 is TGCGCCAGCAGCTTGGCACAGGGCCTCTCCTACGAGCAGTACTTC.

The rearrangement links TRBV5-1 to TRBJ1-4; D is ambiguous. The germline V gene encodes CDR1 SGHRS and CDR2 YFSETQ. V was pared by 2 bases and J by 3 bases, with 8 bases between. The CDR3 is made up of 14 amino acids. CDR3 in DNA: TGCGCCAGCAGCTTCGACGGCTCTAATGAAAAACTGTTTTTT. This encodes CASSFDGSNEKLFF.

This clone has a single count. This rearrangement joins TRBV21-1 to TRBJ1-2. TRBV21-1 is a listed pseudogene. The CDR3 spans 13 residues. The DNA for the CDR3 is TGTGCCCCCACCAACGGGTTTACCTATGGCTACACCTTC. Protein sequence: CAPTNGFTYGYTF.

The gene calls are TRBV7-2 and TRBJ2-3; tentatively, D is TRBD1 (6 bases). This CDR3 has 13 residues. V was clipped by 3 bases and J by 4 bases, with 8 bases between them. Germline CDR1 and CDR2: SGHTA and FQGNSA. CDR3 nucleotide sequence: TGTGCCAGCAGCTTTGCAGGGGCAGATACGCAGTATTTT. Translating it yields CASSFAGADTQYF. The whole variable domain, filled in from reference TRBV7-2 and TRBJ2-3, reads GAGVSQSPSNKVTEKGKDVELRCDPISGHTALYWYRQSLGQGLEFLIYFQGNSAPDKSGLPSDRFSAERTGGSVSTLTIQRTQQEDSAVYLCASSFAGADTQYFGPGTRLTVL.

The rearrangement links TRBV6-6 to TRBJ2-3; D may correspond to TRBD1 or TRBD2 (5 bases each). Germline CDR1 and CDR2: MNHNY and SVGAGI (reference sequence). V lost 8 bases and J 2 bases, leaving 17 bases between the germline ends. The length of the CDR3 is 15 residues. The CDR3 coding sequence is TGTGCCAGCCGCGGGCAGGGCCGGAACACAGATACGCAGTATTTT. Its translation: CASRGQGRNTDTQYF.

V usage is TRBV6-5 and J usage is TRBJ1-2; D remains ambiguous. V lost 6 bases, J lost 4 bases, and 9 bases lay in between. Germline lookup yields CDR1 MNHEY and CDR2 SVGAGI. CDR3 length equals 12 residues. CDR3 coding DNA: TGTGCCAGCAGGGGGATCGGCTATGGCTACACCTTC. This codes for CASRGIGYGYTF.

The V call is TRBV6-5, the J call TRBJ2-5; 9 bases are shared with TRBD1. The CDR3 covers 15 residues. Per germline, CDR1 MNHEY and CDR2 SVGAGI. The trim removed 0 bases at V and 5 bases at J, leaving 4 bases unmatched. Written as DNA, the CDR3 is TGTGCCAGCAGTTACTCTGGACAGGGGTTGGAGACCCAGTACTTC. Amino acid sequence: CASSYSGQGLETQYF.

The V and J genes are TRBV18 and TRBJ2-3; TRBD2 agrees at 12 bases. The CDR3 length is 16 residues. Trimming cost V 5 bases and J 1 base; bases outside gene matches: 4. Germline assignment: CDR1 KGHSH and CDR2 LQKENI. The CDR3, as DNA: TGTGCCAGCTCATCTAGCGGGAGGGCCGGCACAGATACGCAGTATTTT. Translating gives CASSSSGRAGTDTQYF. The full variable domain, in which reference TRBV18 and TRBJ2-3 provide the parts outside the CDR3, is NAGVMQNPRHLVRRRGQEARLRCSPMKGHSHVYWYRQLPEEGLKFMVYLQKENIIDESGMPKERFSAEFPKEGPSILRIQQVVRGDSAAYFCASSSSGRAGTDTQYFGPGTRLTVL.

This clone occurred once. The chain has TRBV28 and TRBJ1-1, with D uncertain. The length of the CDR3 is 15 residues. The V gene lost 2 bases and the J gene lost 0 bases, with 10 bases spanning the gap. CDR1 is MDHEN, CDR2 SYDVKM, per germline. The DNA for the CDR3 is TGTGCCAGCAGTTTAGGGTTTTCCATGAACACTGAAGCTTTCTTT. Protein: CASSLGFSMNTEAFF.

The chain combines TRBV28 with TRBJ2-3, with D unclear. CDR3 length equals 16 residues. Trimming shortened V by 5 bases and J by 0 bases, and 15 bases separated the two germline ends. The germline V gene has CDR1 MDHEN and CDR2 SYDVKM. CDR3 residues: CASSAVWGSSTDTQYF. The DNA of the CDR3 is TGTGCCAGCAGTGCCGTTTGGGGATCTAGCACAGATACGCAGTATTTT.

The V gene is TRBV13, the J gene TRBJ2-3; no definite D call. Trimming left V 1 base short and J 8 bases short, with 10 bases between. Germline V gene lookup returns CDR1 PRHDT and CDR2 FYEKMQ (reference sequence). This CDR3 has 13 residues. The CDR3 DNA reads TGTGCCAGCAGCTTAGCACTCACGGGTACGCAGTATTTT. Its translation is CASSLALTGTQYF.

The chain couples TRBV18 to TRBJ2-2; 7 bases fit TRBD1. CDR1 and CDR2 (germline): KGHSH, LQKENI. This CDR3 is 13 amino acids long. The V gene end was trimmed by 5 bases and the J gene end by 6 bases; junction bases not matched to a gene: 3. The CDR3 is CASSSDRAGELFF. Written as DNA, the CDR3 is TGTGCCAGCTCATCCGACAGGGCCGGGGAGCTGTTTTTT.